The 14 T cell receptor beta chains below come from one sample, sequenced in a study of OX40 agonist ivuxolimab in advanced cancers. TCRdb's copy holds only in-frame clones and misses some; the assay was immunoSEQ multiplex PCR. The data hold some 70,000 clones, with approximately 86% observed a single time. Specimen: CD4+ or CD8+ T cells sorted from blood, collected in a trial of the OX40 agonist ivuxolimab. The source of these receptors is an adult with an advanced solid tumor such as melanoma, head and neck, liver or kidney cancer.

This chain connects TRBV6-5 to TRBJ2-1; 10 bases agree with TRBD2. CDR1 is MNHEY, CDR2 SVGAGI, per germline. The V gene end was trimmed by 6 bases and the J gene end by 2 bases; junction bases not matched to a gene: 4. CDR3 length: 15 amino acids. DNA for the CDR3: TGTGCCAGCAGACCCACTAGCGGGGCCTACAATGAGCAGTTCTTC. It codes for CASRPTSGAYNEQFF.

The chain recombines TRBV4-2 with TRBJ1-1, with D possibly matching TRBD1 (6 bases). The germline gives CDR1 LGHNA, CDR2 YNFKEQ. There are 16 residues in the CDR3. V shed 0 bases and J shed 6 bases, with 17 bases lying between them. CDR3: CASSQDHTGARAEAFF. In nucleotides, the CDR3 is TGTGCCAGCAGCCAAGATCATACGGGGGCGAGGGCTGAAGCTTTCTTT.

This chain links TRBV5-1 with TRBJ1-2; D is possibly TRBD1 (5 bases). V was clipped by 3 bases and J by 4 bases, with 16 bases between them. The CDR3 extends over 15 amino acids. The germline gives CDR1 SGHRS, CDR2 YFSETQ. The CDR3 is CASSSSGTNFYGYTF. As DNA, the CDR3 is TGCGCCAGCAGCTCTTCCGGGACCAATTTCTATGGCTACACCTTC.

The V gene is TRBV6-6, the J gene TRBJ1-1; D uncertain. V was clipped by 4 bases and J by 2 bases, with 11 bases between them. Germline V gene sequence: CDR1 MNHNY, CDR2 SVGAGI (reference sequence). This CDR3 has 14 residues. In DNA, the CDR3 is TGTGCCAGCAGTTCTGAGGCAGTCAACACTGAAGCTTTCTTT. Encoded protein: CASSSEAVNTEAFF.

The chain joins TRBV28 to TRBJ2-3, with 12 bases aligning to TRBD2. The V gene's germline CDR1 is MDHEN and CDR2 SYDVKM. This CDR3 has 18 amino acids. The V segment lost 1 base and the J segment 0 bases; nucleotides outside the gene matches: 5. CDR3 coding DNA: TGTGCCAGCAGTTTATTGGGGACTAGCGGGCTTAGCACAGATACGCAGTATTTT. This sequence encodes CASSLLGTSGLSTDTQYF.

The chain uses TRBV7-6 and TRBJ1-2; the D gene is possibly TRBD1 (6 bases). Germline lookup yields CDR1 SGHVS and CDR2 FNYEAQ. V lost 5 bases and J lost 2, with 12 bases in between. The CDR3 is made up of 14 amino acids. The CDR3 nucleotides read TGTGCCAGCAGCCCCTCGGGGGGCAACTATGGCTACACCTTC. Amino acids: CASSPSGGNYGYTF.

This rearrangement joins TRBV6-5 to TRBJ1-1, with 7 positions matching TRBD1. In germline, CDR1 is MNHEY, CDR2 SVGAGI. The CDR3 has 15 amino acids. Trimming removed 7 bases from V and 4 bases from J; junction bases left unmatched: 12. CDR3 bases: TGTGCCAGCAAATCGGGGAGGGGGCCTGTCACTGAAGCTTTCTTT. Translation gives CASKSGRGPVTEAFF.

The chain combines TRBV12-5 with TRBJ2-1, with 9 bases identical to TRBD2. Germline values: CDR1 LGHNT, CDR2 FRNRAP. The CDR3 sequence is 13 residues long. V shed 2 bases and J 7 bases; nucleotides not matched to a gene: 0. The CDR3, as DNA: TGTGCTAGTGGTTTGAGCGGGAGGAATGAGCAGTTCTTC. Translation gives CASGLSGRNEQFF.

The chain employs TRBV7-6 and TRBJ2-5; 7 nucleotides line up with TRBD2. J gave up 2 bases and V 1 base, and 7 bases lay outside the gene matches. The CDR3 loop spans 16 amino acids. CDR1 and CDR2 (germline): SGHVS, FNYEAQ. CDR3 loop: CASSLGGGAGQETQYF. The CDR3 DNA reads TGTGCCAGCAGCTTAGGGGGAGGAGCGGGGCAAGAGACCCAGTACTTC.

This clone was detected only once. The chain recombines TRBV10-3 with TRBJ2-1; D possibly corresponds to TRBD1 (7 bases). CDR3 length: 13 residues. The V end was cut by 6 bases, the J end by 7 bases, with 13 bases between. Germline CDR1 ENHRY, CDR2 SYGVKD. The CDR3 here is CAIRRDSRNEQFF. The CDR3 coding sequence is TGTGCCATCAGGCGGGACAGCCGGAATGAGCAGTTCTTC.

V is TRBV5-4 and J is TRBJ2-2; 9 positions match TRBD1. The J segment lost 3 bases and the V segment lost 4 bases, leaving 4 bases of the junction unmatched. In germline, CDR1 is SGHNT, CDR2 YYREEE (reference sequence). This CDR3 has 15 amino acids. The CDR3 here is CASSLQGADTGELFF. The CDR3 DNA reads TGTGCCAGCAGCCTACAGGGGGCGGACACCGGGGAGCTGTTTTTT.

The chain uses TRBV27 and TRBJ1-6, with D perhaps matching TRBD1 (5 bases). Trimming pared 3 bases from V and 8 bases from J, leaving 11 bases between. This CDR3 has 14 amino acids. Germline loops: CDR1 MNHEY, CDR2 SMNVEV (reference sequence). CDR3 nucleotide sequence: TGTGCCAGCAGTTTCAGGGTTGCGGATTCACCCCTCCACTTT. Translating it yields CASSFRVADSPLHF.

This clone is a singleton in its sample. The genes are TRBV6-1 and TRBJ1-4, with D unclear. The V gene lost 5 bases and the J gene lost 0 bases, with 7 bases spanning the gap. The CDR3 is 14 amino acids. Germline assignment: CDR1 MNHNS and CDR2 SASEGT. CDR3 sequence: CASSSFATNEKLFF. In nucleotides, the CDR3 is TGTGCCAGCAGTAGCTTTGCAACTAATGAAAAACTGTTTTTT.

The rearrangement joins TRBV7-9 to TRBJ2-1, with 13 bases identical to TRBD2. CDR1 is SEHNR and CDR2 is FQNEAQ in the germline V gene (reference sequence). The CDR3 has 16 amino acids. V shed 3 bases, J shed 10 bases, and the junction held 9 bases outside the gene matches. The CDR3 region is CASSLPGLAGMGEQFF. The CDR3 DNA sequence: TGTGCCAGCAGCTTGCCGGGACTAGCGGGAATGGGAGAGCAGTTCTTC.